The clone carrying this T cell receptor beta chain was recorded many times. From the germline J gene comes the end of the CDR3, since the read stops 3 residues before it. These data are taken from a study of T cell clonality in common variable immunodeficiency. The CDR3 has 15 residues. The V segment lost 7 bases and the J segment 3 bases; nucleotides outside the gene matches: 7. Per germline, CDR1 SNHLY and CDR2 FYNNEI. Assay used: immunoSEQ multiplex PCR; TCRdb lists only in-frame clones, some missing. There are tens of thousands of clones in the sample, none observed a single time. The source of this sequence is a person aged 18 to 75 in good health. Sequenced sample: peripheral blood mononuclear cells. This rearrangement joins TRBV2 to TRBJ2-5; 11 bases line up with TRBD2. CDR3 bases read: TGTGCCAGCACCTTAGCGGGAGGGCTAGAAGAGACC. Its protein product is CASTLAGGLEET. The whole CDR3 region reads CASTLAGGLEETQYF.